The TCR beta chain described here comes from a study of OX40 agonist ivuxolimab in advanced cancers. Study at large: Past anti-PD-1, anti-PD-L1 or anti-CTLA-4 therapy was accepted, and approximately 37% had received some.

In the case of this clone: Its target is unknown.

Broader study findings: CD8+ T cells showed, on average, more clonal expansion than CD4+ cells.

Produced via immunoSEQ multiplex PCR; TCRdb's table is partial and in-frame only. Of roughly 100,000 clones listed, approximately 93% are singletons. The study sampled blood at baseline, cycle 4 day 1, and cycle 7 day 1. V was shortened by 1 base and J by 3 bases, with 7 bases between the two germline ends. From germline, CDR1 is GTSNPN and CDR2 SVGIG (reference sequence). This CDR3 is 14 amino acids long. The chain carries TRBV30 and TRBJ1-6, with D unclear. The sequencing used CD4+ or CD8+ T cells sorted from blood, collected in a trial of the OX40 agonist ivuxolimab. This TCR was sampled from an adult with an advanced solid tumor such as melanoma, head and neck, liver or kidney cancer. CDR3 residues: CAWSAFDYNSPLHF. As DNA, the CDR3 is TGTGCCTGGAGTGCATTTGACTATAATTCACCCCTCCACTTT.